The clone carrying this T cell receptor (beta chain) was detected only once. Its antigen is as yet unknown. The data stem from a study of cytomegalovirus exposure and HLA in healthy donors. Samples came from healthy bone marrow donors. Broader study findings: Later analysis suggested most CMV-associated TCR beta chains were HLA-restricted.

60 Vbeta and 13 Jbeta primers were used in PCR. Measured with immunoSEQ multiplex PCR; TCRdb has only the in-frame clones, and not every one. This sample has about 190,000 clones, with about four fifths found just once. The V end was cut by 6 bases, the J end by 4 bases, with 16 bases between. CDR3 length: 15 residues. Germline assignment: CDR1 MDHEN and CDR2 SYDVKM. This chain links TRBV28 with TRBJ1-5; unclear D gene. The source is a woman aged 18-29 years in good health and CMV-seronegative. Source material: PBMCs. This CDR3 is CASRPEFGVNQPQHF. CDR3 bases: TGTGCCAGCAGACCCGAGTTCGGGGTTAATCAGCCCCAGCATTTT.